The clone carrying this T cell receptor beta chain came up once. These data are taken from a study of blood T cell repertoires in COVID-19. Overall study: Donors in the United States, Italy and Spain gave samples during acute or convalescent COVID-19. The analysed material was cDNA or gDNA that came from T cells, B-cell-depleted T cells, or PBMCs.

Trimming at V came to 4 bases and at J to 1 base, leaving 0 bases not matched to a gene. The germline V gene has CDR1 SGHTA and CDR2 FQGNSA. This CDR3 contains 14 residues. Original processing notes: Reference gene primer amplification yielded estimated nucleated cell counts. Sequenced by immunoSEQ multiplex PCR; TCRdb stores in-frame clones only, minus some. That table supplies the V and J calls and clone size; D and trimming were determined from the DNA. The sample carries about 32,000 clones, roughly nine tenths recorded once. Sequencing was performed on peripheral blood. This clonotype originated in a man in his sixties with acute or convalescent COVID-19. The genes are TRBV7-2 and TRBJ2-1, with 8 bases that match TRBD1. The CDR3 spells CASSYRGSYNEQFF. The CDR3 DNA sequence: TGTGCCAGCAGCTACAGGGGGTCCTACAATGAGCAGTTCTTC.